This entry describes one T cell receptor beta chain. This CDR3 region has 15 residues. Germline CDR1 and CDR2: MDHEN and SYDVKM. The J segment lost 3 bases and the V segment lost 7 bases, leaving 8 bases of the junction unmatched. Authors' analysis steps: Nucleated cell counts were estimated from reference gene primer amplification. The assay was immunoSEQ multiplex PCR, and TCRdb's table has in-frame clones only and misses some. Clonal size and the V and J genes are those of that table, whereas D and trimming came from the DNA. Of roughly 240,000 clones listed, 65% to 90% are singletons. This entry comes from a study of blood T cell repertoires in COVID-19. For the study at large: The United States, Italy and Spain were the sources of the acute and convalescent COVID-19 samples. Sources were T cells, B-cell-depleted T cells, or PBMCs; the material itself was cDNA or gDNA.

V is TRBV28 and J is TRBJ1-5; TRBD1 matches at 8 bases. The sample was peripheral blood. The clonotype was recovered from an older woman with acute or convalescent COVID-19. DNA of the CDR3: TGTGCCAGCATCGTGGGGACAGGACTCAATCAGCCCCAGCATTTT. Residues: CASIVGTGLNQPQHF.